The clone carrying this T cell receptor (beta chain) was observed a handful of times. This record comes from a study of beta chain features in type 1 diabetes. This CDR3 has 14 amino acids. V was clipped by 6 bases and J by 7 bases; unmatched bases: 7. CDR1 and CDR2 from the germline V gene are SNHLY and FYNNEI. Every bit of the isolated RNA underwent reverse transcription, so sequencing read expressed TCRB transcripts. An average of approximately 3.6 million reads was obtained for naive, central memory and regulatory T cell samples. Produced via immunoSEQ multiplex PCR; TCRdb's table is partial and in-frame only. The data hold 850,000 to 900,000 clones, with 15% to 20% observed a single time.

The sequence came from a woman aged 18-30 years in good health. The source material was naive CD4+ T cells from blood. The rearrangement uses TRBV2 and TRBJ2-1; 9 bases match TRBD1. CDR3 protein: CASSTGTGLNEQFF. The CDR3 DNA reads as TGTGCCAGCAGCACCGGGACAGGGCTAAATGAGCAGTTCTTC.